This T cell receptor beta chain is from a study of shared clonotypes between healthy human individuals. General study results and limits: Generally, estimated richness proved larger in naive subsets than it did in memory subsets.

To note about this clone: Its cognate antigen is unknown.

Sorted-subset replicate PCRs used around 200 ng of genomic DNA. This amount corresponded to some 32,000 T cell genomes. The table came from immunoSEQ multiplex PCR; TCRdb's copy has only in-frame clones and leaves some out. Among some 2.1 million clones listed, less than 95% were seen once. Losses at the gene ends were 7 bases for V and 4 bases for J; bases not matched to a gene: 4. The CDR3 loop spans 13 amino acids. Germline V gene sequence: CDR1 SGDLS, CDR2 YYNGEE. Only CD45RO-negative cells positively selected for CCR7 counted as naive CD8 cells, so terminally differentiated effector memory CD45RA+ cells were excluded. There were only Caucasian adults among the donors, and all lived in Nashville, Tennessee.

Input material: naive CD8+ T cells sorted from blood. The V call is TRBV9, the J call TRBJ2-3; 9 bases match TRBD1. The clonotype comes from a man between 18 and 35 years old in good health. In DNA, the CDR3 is TGTGCCAGCGGACAGGGGCCGGCAGATACGCAGTATTTT. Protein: CASGQGPADTQYF.